The 5 T cell receptor beta chains in this list originate from one sample, sequenced in a study of shared clonotypes between healthy human individuals. Assay used: immunoSEQ multiplex PCR; TCRdb lists only in-frame clones, some missing. Of 1,400,000 or so clones listed, around 98.5% are singletons. Sequenced: naive CD4+ T cells sorted from blood. Specified subset: CD45RA+ positively selected. These receptors originate from a man aged 25-40 years in good health.

V and J are TRBV11-2 and TRBJ1-1; tentatively, D is TRBD1 (5 bases). The germline V gene has CDR1 SGHAT and CDR2 FQNNGV. This CDR3 has 14 amino acids. The ends were cut back, 1 base at V and 3 bases at J, with 9 bases in the middle. Here the CDR3 DNA reads TGTGCCAGCAGCTTAGCAGGGAGAGACACTGAAGCTTTCTTT. As protein: CASSLAGRDTEAFF.

The chain links TRBV2 to TRBJ1-1; no clear D gene. The germline CDR1 and CDR2 sequences are SNHLY and FYNNEI. CDR3 length equals 14 residues. V lost 10 bases and J 0 bases, leaving 15 bases between the germline ends. CDR3 residues: CATHPTYLNTEAFF. CDR3 nucleotide sequence: TGTGCCACCCACCCTACTTATTTGAACACTGAAGCTTTCTTT.

This clone was picked up one time. The rearrangement uses TRBV30 and TRBJ1-5, with 8 positions matching TRBD1. The CDR3 runs to 16 residues. CDR1 is GTSNPN, CDR2 SVGIG, per germline (reference sequence). With 0 bases clipped from V and 1 base from J, the junction kept 5 bases outside the gene matches. In DNA form, the CDR3 reads TGTGCCTGGAGTGTAGGGGCAGGGGGCAGCAATCAGCCCCAGCATTTT. As protein: CAWSVGAGGSNQPQHF. Full variable domain (outside the CDR3, taken from reference TRBV30 and TRBJ1-5): SQTIHQWPATLVQPVGSPLSLECTVEGTSNPNLYWYRQAAGRGLQLLFYSVGIGQISSEVPQNLSASRPQDRQFILSSKKLLLSDSGFYLCAWSVGAGGSNQPQHFGDGTRLSIL.

As regards this clone: The same CDR3 also results from other DNA sequences found in this sample. The chain links TRBV5-1 to TRBJ2-7, with D possibly being TRBD1 (6 bases). The germline V gene has CDR1 SGHRS and CDR2 YFSETQ. This CDR3 is 14 amino acids long. The V end lost 1 base, the J end lost 0 bases, and 8 bases lay between the germline ends. CDR3 residues: CASSLQGSSYEQYF. The CDR3 DNA is TGCGCCAGCAGCTTGCAGGGGAGCTCCTACGAGCAGTACTTC.

A note on this clone: Mismatch with germline at one junction end may stem from a read error. The rearrangement links TRBV6-5 to TRBJ2-5; D remains ambiguous. Germline V gene data show CDR1 as MNHEY and CDR2 as SVGAGI. The CDR3 covers 12 residues. The CDR3: CASSPEVGSNHF. The CDR3 coding sequence is TGTGCCAGCAGCCCCGAGGTAGGATCCAACCACTTC.